Below, 30 T cell receptor beta chains from the same sample are listed, as sequenced in a study of blood T cell repertoires in COVID-19. This table comes from immunoSEQ multiplex PCR, and its TCRdb copy is limited to in-frame clones, with some not included. The sample carries about 280,000 clones, about 85% recorded once. The sample consisted of PBMCs or T cells enriched from blood (not recorded which). These receptors all come from a woman aged 50 to 65 who had recovered from COVID-19.

J is TRBJ1-1 and V is TRBV19; D uncertain. This CDR3 is 12 amino acids long. V lost 9 bases to trimming and J lost 5 bases, with 13 bases between them. Germline lookup yields CDR1 LNHDA and CDR2 SQIVND (reference sequence). The CDR3 DNA reads TGTGCCAGCAGGACCCGGGAGACTGAAGCTTTCTTT. It translates to CASRTRETEAFF. The full variable domain, completed using reference TRBV19 and TRBJ1-1, is DGGITQSPKYLFRKEGQNVTLSCEQNLNHDAMYWYRQDPGQGLRLIYYSQIVNDFQKGDIAEGYSVSREKKESFPLTVTSAQKNPTAFYLCASRTRETEAFFGQGTRLTVV.

This clone was seen a handful of times. This sequence joins TRBV7-3 and TRBJ2-3; TRBD1 is a possible D gene (6 bases). Per the germline V gene, CDR1 is SGHTA and CDR2 is FQGTGA. The germline V and J ends were trimmed by 2 bases and 0 bases, with 9 bases remaining between them. This CDR3 comprises 15 residues. CDR3 coding DNA: TGTGCCAGCAGCTTAGTAGGGGGTAGCACAGATACGCAGTATTTT. Translation: CASSLVGGSTDTQYF.

This chain links TRBV5-1 with TRBJ2-7; the match to TRBD1 covers 9 bases. CDR1 SGHRS and CDR2 YFSETQ come from the germline V gene. Losses at the gene ends were 4 bases for V and 2 bases for J; bases not matched to a gene: 7. The CDR3 is 15 residues long. The CDR3 spells CASSHKTGGPYEQYF. As DNA, the CDR3 is TGCGCCAGCAGCCATAAGACAGGGGGACCCTACGAGCAGTACTTC.

This clone was observed once. The J gene is TRBJ1-3, the V gene TRBV30; 8 nucleotides line up with TRBD1. The CDR3 extends over 16 amino acids. J gave up 4 bases and V 0 bases, and 8 bases lay outside the gene matches. In germline, CDR1 is GTSNPN, CDR2 SVGIG (reference sequence). CDR3 residues: CAWSVTGVDFGNTIYF. Written as DNA, the CDR3 is TGTGCCTGGAGTGTGACAGGGGTAGACTTCGGAAACACCATATATTTT.

CDR3 DNA sequence: TGTGCCAGCAGCTTAGGAGGAGCGGGGGCAGGGTACAATGAGCAGTTCTTC. It encodes CASSLGGAGAGYNEQFF. This rearrangement joins TRBV7-8 to TRBJ2-1, with 8 bases lining up with TRBD2. The V gene's germline CDR1 is SGHVS and CDR2 FQNEAQ. The CDR3 is 17 amino acids. Germline trimming cut 1 base from V and 4 bases from J; bases unmatched to any gene: 9.

V and J are TRBV9 and TRBJ2-1; D perhaps matches TRBD2 (6 bases). The germline V gene encodes CDR1 SGDLS and CDR2 YYNGEE. The CDR3 runs to 16 residues. V was shortened by 0 bases and J by 3 bases, with 13 bases between the two germline ends. CDR3 coding DNA: TGTGCCAGCAGCGTAGATATAGCGGTCTTCTACAATGAGCAGTTCTTC. Its protein product is CASSVDIAVFYNEQFF.

The chain joins TRBV11-2 to TRBJ1-2; a possible D gene is TRBD1 (6 bases). Germline CDR1 is SGHAT and CDR2 is FQNNGV. The CDR3 consists of 13 residues. With 3 bases removed from V and 4 bases from J, the gap between germline ends came to 9 bases. The CDR3 sequence is CASSFGQFYGYTF. The CDR3, as DNA: TGTGCCAGCAGCTTCGGACAGTTCTATGGCTACACCTTC. The entire variable domain, with the rest obtained from reference TRBV11-2 and TRBJ1-2, is as follows: EAGVAQSPRYKIIEKRQSVAFWCNPISGHATLYWYQQILGQGPKLLIQFQNNGVVDDSQLPKDRFSAERLKGVDSTLKIQPAKLEDSAVYLCASSFGQFYGYTFGSGTRLTVV.

Here the CDR3 reads CASSVSWRGQGLTNYGYTF. In nucleotides, the CDR3 is TGTGCCAGCAGCGTCTCATGGAGGGGACAGGGGCTAACTAACTATGGCTACACCTTC. The rearrangement uses TRBV9 and TRBJ1-2; 10 bases fit TRBD1. The CDR3 has 19 residues. The germline CDR1 and CDR2 sequences are SGDLS and YYNGEE. V was pared by 2 bases and J by 0 bases, with 13 bases of the junction left unmatched.

V gene TRBV6-5 combines with J gene TRBJ1-5, with TRBD1 as a possible D gene (5 bases). The CDR3 covers 11 residues. Trimming cost V 5 bases and J 13 bases, with 12 bases left between them. Germline loops: CDR1 MNHEY, CDR2 SVGAGI. DNA of the CDR3: TGTGCCAGCAGTCCGGGACTCCGTCAGCATTTT. It specifies CASSPGLRQHF.

This chain joins TRBV2 and TRBJ1-1, with 7 positions matching TRBD1. Germline assignment: CDR1 SNHLY and CDR2 FYNNEI. The CDR3 loop spans 14 amino acids. The ends lost 5 bases at V and 2 bases at J; junction bases unmatched: 5. CDR3 protein: CASSRTGLNTEAFF. DNA of the CDR3: TGTGCCAGCAGTAGGACAGGCCTTAACACTGAAGCTTTCTTT.

In its sample, this clone was seen a few times. V is TRBV30 and J is TRBJ2-5, with D perhaps matching TRBD1 (7 bases). This CDR3 is 11 amino acids long. Per the germline V gene, CDR1 is GTSNPN and CDR2 is SVGIG (reference sequence). V lost 5 bases and J lost 4, with 8 bases in between. CDR3: CAWQGGETQYF. The DNA for the CDR3 is TGTGCCTGGCAGGGGGGAGAGACCCAGTACTTC. The whole variable domain, filled in from reference TRBV30 and TRBJ2-5, reads SQTIHQWPATLVQPVGSPLSLECTVEGTSNPNLYWYRQAAGRGLQLLFYSVGIGQISSEVPQNLSASRPQDRQFILSSKKLLLSDSGFYLCAWQGGETQYFGPGTRLLVL.

The CDR3: CASSLGPGREQYF. The CDR3 DNA reads as TGCGCCAGCAGCTTGGGGCCTGGGCGAGAGCAGTACTTC. The chain employs TRBV5-1 and TRBJ2-7, with no clear D. Germline lookup yields CDR1 SGHRS and CDR2 YFSETQ. CDR3 size: 13 residues. With 0 bases removed from V and 7 bases from J, the gap between germline ends came to 11 bases.

The chain joins TRBV5-4 to TRBJ2-5; TRBD1 matches 11 bases. The CDR3 totals 18 residues. V was clipped by 3 bases and J by 5 bases; unmatched bases: 15. Germline CDR1 reads SGHNT; CDR2 reads YYREEE (reference sequence). The CDR3 DNA reads as TGTGCCAGCAGCTCCGGACAGGGGGCTACGTCGGGGCTCGAGACCCAGTACTTC. Encoded protein: CASSSGQGATSGLETQYF.

The V call is TRBV2, the J call TRBJ1-1; 7 positions match TRBD1. The CDR3 length is 14 residues. Losses at the gene ends were 6 bases for V and 0 bases for J; bases not matched to a gene: 4. The germline CDR1 and CDR2 sequences are SNHLY and FYNNEI. The CDR3 protein is CASSRGQVNTEAFF. CDR3 DNA sequence: TGTGCCAGCAGCCGAGGACAGGTGAACACTGAAGCTTTCTTT.

On this clone itself: Other DNA variants within this sample encode the same CDR3. The chain recombines TRBV9 with TRBJ1-3, with TRBD1 identical over 7 bases. This CDR3 contains 17 residues. With 0 bases clipped from V and 0 bases from J, the junction kept 6 bases outside the gene matches. CDR1 is SGDLS and CDR2 is YYNGEE in the germline V gene. DNA of the CDR3: TGTGCCAGCAGCGTAGGGACAGGCGGCAACTCTGGAAACACCATATATTTT. It specifies CASSVGTGGNSGNTIYF.

This clone was seen once. The chain is built from TRBV28 and TRBJ1-3, with 8 bases fitting TRBD1. CDR3 length: 14 residues. Germline lookup yields CDR1 MDHEN and CDR2 SYDVKM. With 5 bases clipped from V and 3 bases from J, the junction kept 3 bases outside the gene matches. CDR3 nucleotide sequence: TGTGCCAGCAGTCAGACAGGGGTTGGAAACACCATATATTTT. Encoded protein: CASSQTGVGNTIYF.

The CDR3 loop reads CASRPPGTHQPQHF. In DNA, the CDR3 is TGTGCCAGCAGACCACCCGGGACTCATCAGCCCCAGCATTTT. The J gene is TRBJ1-5, the V gene TRBV6-5; TRBD1 might be the D (5 bases). The CDR3 is 14 residues long. V gave up 6 bases and J gave up 5 bases, with 14 bases separating them. Germline CDR1 MNHEY, CDR2 SVGAGI.

This clone showed up just once. This chain connects TRBV30 to TRBJ2-7; perhaps TRBD1 as D (6 bases). The CDR3 is made up of 16 amino acids. Germline assignment: CDR1 GTSNPN and CDR2 SVGIG (reference sequence). Trimming stripped 0 bases from V and 2 bases from J, with 17 bases between. CDR3 nucleotide sequence: TGTGCCTGGAGTGTTCGATGGGACATCAGACCCTACGAGCAGTACTTC. This gives the protein CAWSVRWDIRPYEQYF.

The chain uses TRBV24-1 and TRBJ1-2; the match to TRBD1 covers 9 bases. Germline V gene lookup returns CDR1 KGHDR and CDR2 SFDVKD. CDR3 size: 14 residues. V lost 4 bases to trimming and J lost 8 bases; unmatched junction nucleotides: 7. The CDR3 loop reads CATSDHTGGGGYTF. In nucleotides, the CDR3 is TGTGCCACCAGTGACCACACAGGGGGCGGCGGCTACACCTTC.

This sequence joins TRBV7-7 and TRBJ2-1; 10 bases fit TRBD2. Germline-derived CDR1 and CDR2 are SSHAT and FNYEAQ (reference sequence). Losses at the gene ends were 5 bases for V and 5 bases for J; bases not matched to a gene: 6. This CDR3 spans 15 amino acids. This chain's CDR3 is CASSAWTSGDNEQFF. The CDR3 coding sequence is TGTGCCAGCAGCGCGTGGACTAGCGGAGACAATGAGCAGTTCTTC.

The V and J genes are TRBV24-1 and TRBJ2-7, with TRBD1 matching over 8 bases. The CDR3 sequence is 14 residues long. Per germline, CDR1 KGHDR and CDR2 SFDVKD. J gave up 7 bases and V 3 bases, and 7 bases lay outside the gene matches. The CDR3 bases are TGTGCCACCAGTGATCCTCGACAGGGGAGAGAGCAGTACTTC. Its protein is CATSDPRQGREQYF.

This chain joins TRBV18 and TRBJ2-1, with 7 bases aligning to TRBD1. CDR1 is KGHSH, CDR2 LQKENI, per germline. The length of the CDR3 is 14 residues. With 2 bases clipped from V and 8 bases from J, the junction kept 6 bases outside the gene matches. The CDR3 is CASSPRTGVDEQFF. DNA of the CDR3: TGTGCCAGCTCACCAAGGACAGGAGTGGATGAGCAGTTCTTC.

The chain uses TRBV5-1 and TRBJ1-1; D is possibly TRBD1 (5 bases). V was trimmed by 0 bases and J by 4 bases, leaving 7 bases between them. CDR3 length: 13 amino acids. The germline V gene encodes CDR1 SGHRS and CDR2 YFSETQ. The CDR3 spells CASSLDGGTEAFF. CDR3 coding DNA: TGCGCCAGCAGCTTGGACGGGGGCACTGAAGCTTTCTTT.

This chain joins TRBV5-1 and TRBJ1-2, with D tentatively TRBD1 (5 bases). Germline assignment: CDR1 SGHRS and CDR2 YFSETQ. Between the trimmed V and J ends, which lost 4 bases and 3 bases, there was a span of 13 bases. This CDR3 is built from 14 residues. The CDR3 DNA sequence: TGCGCCAGCAGCGGGGGAGGGGTCGACTATGGCTACACCTTC. Protein product: CASSGGGVDYGYTF.

The rearrangement joins TRBV3-1 (or the pseudogene TRBV3-2) to TRBJ1-6; TRBD1 might be the D (5 bases). The CDR3 runs 15 residues. Germline CDR1 LGHDT, CDR2 YNNKEL (reference sequence). Trimming stripped 1 base from V and 6 bases from J, with 10 bases between. This CDR3 reads CASSQGIQGNSPLHF. The CDR3 DNA reads as TGTGCCAGCAGCCAAGGGATCCAGGGTAATTCACCCCTCCACTTT.

The CDR3, as DNA: TGTGCCAGCAGCGTAGGACCTTTGGGGGGGACAGGCTACAATTCACCCCTCCACTTT. This translates into CASSVGPLGGTGYNSPLHF. The chain carries TRBV9 and TRBJ1-6; 8 nucleotides agree with TRBD1. The germline V gene encodes CDR1 SGDLS and CDR2 YYNGEE. CDR3 size: 19 residues. J was trimmed by 7 bases and V by 0 bases; bases with no gene match: 15.

The chain has TRBV21-1 and TRBJ1-1. TRBV21-1 is given as a pseudogene. The CDR3 contains 13 residues. The CDR3 DNA reads as TGTGCCAGCAGCAAACAAGAGTACACTGAAGCTTTCTTT. Its translation is CASSKQEYTEAFF.

This clone has a single count. CDR3 DNA sequence: TGTGCCAGCAGTTACCTGGAGGGGAAGACCAACACTGAAGCTTTCTTT. Protein sequence: CASSYLEGKTNTEAFF. The chain combines TRBV6-2 or TRBV6-3 with TRBJ1-1, with TRBD1 as a possible D gene (5 bases). Germline CDR1 is MNHEY and CDR2 is SVGEGT. The CDR3 is 16 amino acids. V shed 2 bases and J shed 2 bases, with 15 bases lying between them.

V and J are TRBV27 and TRBJ1-2; a possible D gene is TRBD1 (5 bases). V lost 3 bases and J 0 bases, leaving 8 bases between the germline ends. CDR3 length: 14 residues. Germline lookup yields CDR1 MNHEY and CDR2 SMNVEV (reference sequence). The CDR3 region is CASSLAGPNYGYTF. CDR3 nucleotide sequence: TGTGCCAGCAGTTTGGCAGGGCCTAACTATGGCTACACCTTC.

This chain uses TRBV20-1 with TRBJ1-4, with no clear D. V shed 7 bases and J shed 8 bases, with 11 bases lying between them. Germline CDR1 is DFQATT and CDR2 is SNEGSKA (reference sequence). This CDR3 has 11 amino acids. CDR3 protein: CSGRTTEKLFF. Here the CDR3 DNA reads TGCAGTGGGCGTACTACCGAAAAACTGTTTTTT.